This passage covers 18 T cell receptor beta chains from one sample sequenced in a study of blood T cell repertoires in COVID-19. Sequenced by immunoSEQ multiplex PCR; TCRdb stores in-frame clones only, minus some. The table lists approximately 250,000 clones, around nine tenths of them singletons. Sequencing was carried out using PBMCs or T cells enriched from blood (not recorded which). The receptors were gathered from a woman aged 25 to 39 who had recovered from COVID-19.

J is TRBJ2-1 and V is TRBV27; 10 nucleotides agree with TRBD2. V lost 8 bases, J lost 5 bases, and 9 bases stayed unmatched. CDR3 length: 15 amino acids. Germline V gene lookup returns CDR1 MNHEY and CDR2 SMNVEV (reference sequence). CDR3 sequence reads: CASEPSGSLDNEQFF. CDR3 nucleotides: TGTGCCAGCGAACCTAGCGGGAGCCTCGACAATGAGCAGTTCTTC.

The chain carries TRBV27 and TRBJ2-5, with D unclear. V gave up 3 bases and J gave up 5 bases, with 13 bases separating them. Germline V gene data show CDR1 as MNHEY and CDR2 as SMNVEV (reference sequence). The CDR3 covers 14 residues. CDR3 residues: CASSFWAGAETQYF. DNA of the CDR3: TGTGCCAGCAGTTTCTGGGCCGGCGCGGAGACCCAGTACTTC.

The chain recombines TRBV28 with TRBJ1-1, with TRBD1 identical over 8 bases. CDR1 and CDR2 from the germline V gene are MDHEN and SYDVKM. This CDR3 spans 13 amino acids. After removal of 7 bases from V and 5 bases from J, the junction contained 6 bases not matched to a gene. CDR3 bases: TGTGCCAGCACCTGGACAGGGTGGACTGAAGCTTTCTTT. Translating it yields CASTWTGWTEAFF.

The chain has TRBV28 and TRBJ1-5; a possible D gene is TRBD1 (5 bases). This CDR3 comprises 12 residues. Between the trimmed V and J ends, which lost 7 bases and 5 bases, there was a span of 9 bases. Germline loops: CDR1 MDHEN, CDR2 SYDVKM. CDR3 protein: CASKSGDQPQHF. The CDR3 nucleotides are TGTGCCAGCAAATCGGGGGATCAGCCCCAGCATTTT.

The genes are TRBV9 and TRBJ2-1; 11 bases align to TRBD1. CDR1 and CDR2 from the germline V gene are SGDLS and YYNGEE. J lost 6 bases, V lost 4 bases, and 9 bases had no gene match. The CDR3 has 16 amino acids. DNA of the CDR3: TGTGCCAGCAGCCTCACCTCCGGGACAGGGGGCAATGAGCAGTTCTTC. It specifies CASSLTSGTGGNEQFF.

The chain has TRBV19 and TRBJ1-2; a weak D match, TRBD1 (6 bases). Trimming cost V 5 bases and J 2 bases, with 12 bases left between them. The CDR3 contains 14 residues. CDR1 and CDR2 from the germline V gene are LNHDA and SQIVND (reference sequence). The CDR3 loop is CASSEQQGNYGYTF. In DNA form, the CDR3 reads TGTGCCAGTAGTGAACAACAGGGAAACTATGGCTACACCTTC.

V gene TRBV9 combines with J gene TRBJ1-1; TRBD1 agrees at 7 bases. CDR3 length: 15 residues. The germline V gene encodes CDR1 SGDLS and CDR2 YYNGEE. The ends lost 4 bases at V and 1 base at J; junction bases unmatched: 7. CDR3 in DNA: TGTGCCAGCAGCCCTGGTAACAGGGGGAACACTGAAGCTTTCTTT. The encoded protein is CASSPGNRGNTEAFF.

This chain connects TRBV7-3 to TRBJ2-3; a possible D gene is TRBD1 (5 bases). Looked up from germline, CDR1 is SGHTA and CDR2 is FQGTGA. The CDR3 has 12 residues. V was shortened by 6 bases and J by 3 bases, with 7 bases between the two germline ends. DNA of the CDR3: TGTGCCAGCAGAGGGGTTACAGATACGCAGTATTTT. It encodes CASRGVTDTQYF.

This clone was seen just once. J is TRBJ1-2 and V is TRBV7-2; 9 bases match TRBD1. Germline CDR1 reads SGHTA; CDR2 reads FQGNSA. Trimming removed 3 bases from V and 3 bases from J; junction bases left unmatched: 5. CDR3 length equals 15 residues. The CDR3 spells CASSFTGGRDYGYTF. The CDR3 nucleotides read TGTGCCAGCAGCTTTACAGGGGGCCGAGACTATGGCTACACCTTC. Filled out from reference TRBV7-2 and TRBJ1-2, the complete variable domain reads GAGVSQSPSNKVTEKGKDVELRCDPISGHTALYWYRQSLGQGLEFLIYFQGNSAPDKSGLPSDRFSAERTGGSVSTLTIQRTQQEDSAVYLCASSFTGGRDYGYTFGSGTRLTVV.

The gene calls are TRBV3-1 (or the pseudogene TRBV3-2) and TRBJ1-2, with 7 bases fitting TRBD1. The CDR3 covers 15 residues. Germline assignment: CDR1 LGHDT and CDR2 YNNKEL (reference sequence). Losses at the gene ends were 4 bases for V and 8 bases for J; bases not matched to a gene: 13. CDR3: CASSPRRQGSRGYTF. The CDR3, as DNA: TGTGCCAGCAGCCCGAGAAGACAGGGCTCCCGAGGCTACACCTTC.

This sequence joins TRBV6-1 and TRBJ1-2, with unresolved D. This CDR3 contains 13 residues. Trimming shortened V by 1 base and J by 4 bases, and 7 bases separated the two germline ends. Germline CDR1 and CDR2: MNHNS and SASEGT. The CDR3, as DNA: TGTGCCAGCAGTGAAGGCCGGGTCTATGGCTACACCTTC. It specifies CASSEGRVYGYTF.

This chain joins TRBV27 and TRBJ1-1; a weak D match, TRBD1 (5 bases). In germline, CDR1 is MNHEY, CDR2 SMNVEV (reference sequence). The CDR3 covers 14 residues. V lost 4 bases, J lost 7 bases, and 16 bases lay in between. CDR3 amino acids: CASSWGDYSFEAFF. The CDR3 nucleotides are TGTGCCAGCAGTTGGGGGGATTACTCTTTTGAAGCTTTCTTT.

The V call is TRBV4-2, the J call TRBJ2-1; D may be TRBD1 (5 bases). The CDR3 is made up of 14 amino acids. The germline V gene has CDR1 LGHNA and CDR2 YNFKEQ. V shed 2 bases and J shed 2 bases, with 7 bases lying between them. The CDR3 spells CASSQKDTYNEQFF. CDR3 nucleotide sequence: TGTGCCAGCAGCCAAAAGGACACCTACAATGAGCAGTTCTTC.

The chain links TRBV28 to TRBJ1-1; possibly TRBD1 for D (6 bases). The CDR3 has 14 amino acids. Germline CDR1 is MDHEN and CDR2 is SYDVKM. V was pared by 5 bases and J by 4 bases, with 14 bases between. Here the CDR3 reads CASSRGGQGTEAFF. CDR3 DNA: TGTGCCAGCAGTAGGGGGGGGCAGGGCACTGAAGCTTTCTTT.

This sequence joins TRBV28 and TRBJ2-1; 12 nucleotides line up with TRBD2. CDR1 is MDHEN and CDR2 is SYDVKM in the germline V gene. The CDR3 runs 17 residues. Unmatched junction bases numbered 12, after V lost 4 bases and J lost 8 bases. This CDR3 is CASSSSPRLAGDDEQFF. CDR3 sequence (DNA): TGTGCCAGCAGTTCCTCCCCAAGACTAGCGGGAGATGATGAGCAGTTCTTC.

The chain joins TRBV2 to TRBJ1-1; D is perhaps TRBD1 (5 bases). This CDR3 region has 15 residues. In germline, CDR1 is SNHLY, CDR2 FYNNEI. V lost 0 bases, J lost 4 bases, and 12 bases lay in between. CDR3 in DNA: TGTGCCAGCAGTGAAGCCAGGGCCGATATCACTGAAGCTTTCTTT. This gives the protein CASSEARADITEAFF.

The V gene is TRBV19, the J gene TRBJ1-1, with D unclear. The CDR3 loop spans 12 amino acids. Germline assignment: CDR1 LNHDA and CDR2 SQIVND (reference sequence). The V gene lost 3 bases and the J gene lost 10 bases, with 12 bases spanning the gap. Here the CDR3 reads CASSIVGVRAFF. CDR3 nucleotides: TGTGCCAGTAGTATCGTCGGGGTGCGAGCTTTCTTT.

In this sample, this clone turned up a few times. V gene TRBV4-2 combines with J gene TRBJ2-7; 8 nucleotides match TRBD2. Germline V gene sequence: CDR1 LGHNA, CDR2 YNFKEQ. There are 16 residues in the CDR3. V shed 6 bases and J 3 bases; nucleotides not matched to a gene: 13. The CDR3 reads CASSPVTRLANYEQYF. The CDR3 DNA is TGTGCCAGCAGTCCGGTTACGAGACTAGCGAACTACGAGCAGTACTTC.